A single sample is the source of the 22 T cell receptor beta chains below, sequenced in a study of early T cells in non-severe SARS-CoV-2 infection. TCRdb used MiXCR to reprocess the 5' RACE reads, holding one entry per CDR3 protein. The sample lists about 97,000 distinct CDR3 sequences, around 10% occurring once. The sample here was whole blood, taken at baseline. The source of these receptors is an adult who was a healthcare worker with PCR-confirmed SARS-CoV-2 infection or an uninfected control (not recorded which).

A few counts support this clonotype. The V gene is TRBV13, the J gene TRBJ2-1; D is perhaps TRBD2 (5 bases). This CDR3 is built from 16 residues. Trimming cost V 1 base and J 2 bases, with 12 bases left between them. CDR1 and CDR2 from the germline V gene are PRHDT and FYEKMQ (reference sequence). The CDR3 DNA follows: TGTGCCAGCAGCTTAGATCGGGGAATCGCCTACAATGAGCAGTTCTTC. It codes for CASSLDRGIAYNEQFF. Complete variable domain (other parts from reference TRBV13 and TRBJ2-1): AAGVIQSPRHLIKEKRETATLKCYPIPRHDTVYWYQQGPGQDPQFLISFYEKMQSDKGSIPDRFSAQQFSDYHSELNMSSLELGDSALYFCASSLDRGIAYNEQFFGPGTRLTVL.

CDR3 sequence (DNA): TGCGCCAGCAGCCCCATGTTAGCCGTATACAATGAGCAGTTCTTC. Its protein is CASSPMLAVYNEQFF. The chain combines TRBV4-3 with TRBJ2-1; D not certain. The V gene's germline CDR1 is LGHNA and CDR2 YSLEER. The CDR3 is 15 residues long. Between the trimmed V and J ends, which lost 4 bases and 4 bases, there was a span of 14 bases.

This clonotype was detected a few times. The gene calls are TRBV2 and TRBJ2-1; 13 bases fit TRBD2. The CDR3 spans 14 residues. The V segment lost 4 bases and the J segment 11 bases; nucleotides outside the gene matches: 5. In germline, CDR1 is SNHLY, CDR2 FYNNEI. CDR3 in amino acids: CASSGTSGGAKQFF. CDR3 nucleotide sequence: TGTGCCAGCAGTGGAACTAGCGGGGGGGCGAAGCAGTTCTTC.

This clonotype was detected ten times or more. This chain joins TRBV3-1 and TRBJ2-7; TRBD1 matches at 10 bases. Trimming removed 4 bases from V and 3 bases from J; junction bases left unmatched: 6. The V gene's germline CDR1 is LGHDT and CDR2 YNNKEL (reference sequence). This CDR3 contains 15 residues. This chain's CDR3 is CASSPLDRGHYEQYF. The CDR3 bases are TGTGCCAGCAGCCCCCTAGACAGGGGGCACTACGAGCAGTACTTC.

This clonotype was picked up many times. The chain has TRBV10-2 and TRBJ1-6; no clear D gene. Between the trimmed V and J ends, which lost 6 bases and 5 bases, there was a span of 8 bases. The CDR3 extends over 13 amino acids. The germline CDR1 and CDR2 sequences are WSHSY and SAAADI. CDR3 residues: CASSTQNNSPLHF. The CDR3 DNA reads TGCGCCAGCAGCACGCAGAATAATTCACCCCTCCACTTT.

This clonotype was observed many times. The chain employs TRBV20-1 and TRBJ2-3; 12 bases are a match to TRBD2. The V gene end was trimmed by 3 bases and the J gene end by 6 bases; junction bases not matched to a gene: 7. Germline CDR1 reads DFQATT; CDR2 reads SNEGSKA (reference sequence). This CDR3 has 15 amino acids. CDR3 in DNA: TGCAGTGCTAGGGGACTAGCGGGCCGCGGGGATACGCAGTATTTT. Translating gives CSARGLAGRGDTQYF.

The chain couples TRBV19 to TRBJ2-7, with D possibly called TRBD1 or TRBD2 (5 bases each). Germline V gene sequence: CDR1 LNHDA, CDR2 SQIVND (reference sequence). The CDR3 runs 14 residues. Trimming shortened V by 10 bases and J by 2 bases, and 18 bases separated the two germline ends. The CDR3 nucleotides read TGTGCCACCCACCCCCGGGGCAGCACCTACGAGCAGTACTTC. It yields the protein CATHPRGSTYEQYF. Using reference TRBV19 and TRBJ2-7 for the parts outside the CDR3, the full variable domain is DGGITQSPKYLFRKEGQNVTLSCEQNLNHDAMYWYRQDPGQGLRLIYYSQIVNDFQKGDIAEGYSVSREKKESFPLTVTSAQKNPTAFYLCATHPRGSTYEQYFGPGTRLTVT.

This clonotype has just a few counts. The V call is TRBV3-1, the J call TRBJ2-3; the match to TRBD2 covers 8 bases. This CDR3 comprises 17 residues. Germline lookup yields CDR1 LGHDT and CDR2 YNNKEL (reference sequence). With 4 bases clipped from V and 6 bases from J, the junction kept 15 bases outside the gene matches. Here the CDR3 reads CASSLSSVGGAADTQYF. The DNA of the CDR3 is TGTGCCAGCAGCCTATCTTCTGTCGGGGGGGCGGCTGATACGCAGTATTTT.

This chain uses TRBV20-1 with TRBJ1-2; 8 bases fit TRBD1. Germline-derived CDR1 and CDR2 are DFQATT and SNEGSKA (reference sequence). V trimming: 5 bases; J trimming: 6 bases; junction bases outside the gene matches: 11. CDR3 length equals 14 residues. CDR3 DNA sequence: TGCAGTGCTTATCAGGGGGCGGCCGTAGATGGCTACACCTTC. This gives the protein CSAYQGAAVDGYTF.

This clonotype was seen at least ten times. The chain links TRBV6-5 to TRBJ1-2; tentative D call: TRBD1 (6 bases). The CDR3 contains 14 residues. V shed 0 bases and J shed 5 bases, with 10 bases lying between them. Germline V gene lookup returns CDR1 MNHEY and CDR2 SVGAGI. CDR3 loop: CASSYSPDSYGYTF. In DNA, the CDR3 is TGTGCCAGCAGTTACTCCCCGGACAGTTATGGCTACACCTTC.

This clonotype has a handful of counts. The CDR3 protein is CASSLATRTTTIFGLFF. CDR3 sequence (DNA): TGTGCCAGCAGTTTAGCCACACGAACTACGACAATTTTTGGGCTTTTCTTC. The chain combines TRBV28 with TRBJ2-1; D uncertain. The V and J ends lost 2 bases and 16 bases respectively, with 30 bases between them. This CDR3 is built from 17 residues. From germline, CDR1 is MDHEN and CDR2 SYDVKM. Complete variable domain (other parts from reference TRBV28 and TRBJ2-1): DVKVTQSSRYLVKRTGEKVFLECVQDMDHENMFWYRQDPGLGLRLIYFSYDVKMKEKGDIPEGYSVSREKKERFSLILESASTNQTSMYLCASSLATRTTTIFGLFFGPGTRLTVL.

This sequence joins TRBV2 and TRBJ2-1, with TRBD2 matching over 8 bases. Looked up from germline, CDR1 is SNHLY and CDR2 is FYNNEI. This CDR3 is built from 19 residues. V shed 7 bases, J shed 4 bases, and the junction held 21 bases outside the gene matches. The CDR3 loop reads CASNEAAAAGTRSYNEQFF. The CDR3, as DNA: TGTGCCAGCAACGAAGCGGCAGCCGCCGGGACTAGGAGTTACAATGAGCAGTTCTTC. The full variable domain, its missing parts supplied by reference TRBV2 and TRBJ2-1, is EPEVTQTPSHQVTQMGQEVILRCVPISNHLYFYWYRQILGQKVEFLVSFYNNEISEKSEIFDDQFSVERPDGSNFTLKIRSTKLEDSAMYFCASNEAAAAGTRSYNEQFFGPGTRLTVL.

This clonotype was recorded many times. V usage is TRBV11-2 and J usage is TRBJ2-1; 11 bases map to TRBD2. Germline V gene sequence: CDR1 SGHAT, CDR2 FQNNGV. The CDR3 extends over 17 amino acids. J gave up 8 bases and V 0 bases, and 9 bases lay outside the gene matches. This CDR3 is CASSLDTGTSGSDEQFF. The CDR3, as DNA: TGTGCCAGCAGCTTAGACACGGGGACTAGCGGTTCCGATGAGCAGTTCTTC.

DNA for the CDR3: TGTGCAAGTCGCTTAGCCAGATCGAACACCGGGGAGCTGTTTTTT. It is translated as CASRLARSNTGELFF. The chain recombines TRBV12-2 with TRBJ2-2. TRBV12-2 has pseudogene status. This CDR3 has 15 amino acids.

CDR3 coding DNA: TGTGCCAGCAGCCTTAGCGGGGGAGGTAGTATTGATACGCAGTATTTT. This gives the protein CASSLSGGGSIDTQYF. This sequence joins TRBV11-2 and TRBJ2-3, with 9 positions matching TRBD2. After removal of 5 bases from V and 6 bases from J, the junction contained 12 bases not matched to a gene. Germline V gene data show CDR1 as SGHAT and CDR2 as FQNNGV. This CDR3 contains 16 residues. Filled out from reference TRBV11-2 and TRBJ2-3, the complete variable domain reads EAGVAQSPRYKIIEKRQSVAFWCNPISGHATLYWYQQILGQGPKLLIQFQNNGVVDDSQLPKDRFSAERLKGVDSTLKIQPAKLEDSAVYLCASSLSGGGSIDTQYFGPGTRLTVL.

The J gene is TRBJ2-6, the V gene TRBV24-1; 7 nucleotides align to TRBD1. Germline V gives CDR1 KGHDR, CDR2 SFDVKD. Trimming at V came to 6 bases and at J to 0 bases, leaving 19 bases not matched to a gene. The CDR3 contains 21 residues. CDR3 residues: CATSSTPGQTSTNSGANVLTF. The CDR3 coding sequence is TGTGCCACCAGTTCTACTCCGGGACAGACCTCCACGAACTCTGGGGCCAACGTCCTGACTTTC.

V and J are TRBV3-1 and TRBJ2-1; perhaps TRBD1 as D (5 bases). CDR3 size: 12 residues. Looked up from germline, CDR1 is LGHDT and CDR2 is YNNKEL (reference sequence). Trimming stripped 5 bases from V and 6 bases from J, with 8 bases between. The CDR3: CASSRDSNEQFF. The CDR3 bases are TGTGCCAGCAGCAGAGACAGCAATGAGCAGTTCTTC.

This clonotype occurred many times. The chain uses TRBV7-9 and TRBJ1-2; TRBD1 agrees at 9 bases. In germline, CDR1 is SEHNR, CDR2 FQNEAQ (reference sequence). CDR3 length equals 13 residues. J was trimmed by 10 bases and V by 5 bases; bases with no gene match: 8. The CDR3 DNA reads TGTGCCAGCAGCACCGGGACAGGGAATGACTACACCTTC. It encodes CASSTGTGNDYTF.

This clonotype was counted between two and nine times. This chain joins TRBV3-1 and TRBJ2-2; possibly TRBD1 for D (6 bases). The CDR3 consists of 15 residues. From germline, CDR1 is LGHDT and CDR2 YNNKEL (reference sequence). V lost 4 bases, J lost 4 bases, and 13 bases lay in between. Here the CDR3 DNA reads TGTGCCAGCAGCCGTCCGGGACAAATCACCGGGGAGCTGTTTTTT. It yields the protein CASSRPGQITGELFF.

This rearrangement joins TRBV19 to TRBJ2-7; a possible D gene is TRBD2 (5 bases). CDR3 length: 15 amino acids. CDR1 and CDR2 from the germline V gene are LNHDA and SQIVND (reference sequence). The V gene lost 6 bases and the J gene lost 1 base, with 16 bases spanning the gap. CDR3 sequence (DNA): TGTGCCAGTAGGGTTGTGGACGAGGGATCCTACGAGCAGTACTTC. This codes for CASRVVDEGSYEQYF.

The CDR3 is CAIRTGGHTDTQYF. In DNA form, the CDR3 reads TGTGCCATACGGACAGGGGGCCACACAGATACGCAGTATTTT. V and J are TRBV10-3 and TRBJ2-3, with TRBD1 matching over 11 bases. The CDR3 contains 14 residues. With V trimmed by 9 bases and J by 2 bases, 4 bases remained unmatched. The germline V gene has CDR1 ENHRY and CDR2 SYGVKD.

This chain joins TRBV7-9 and TRBJ1-5, with TRBD1 identical over 9 bases. This CDR3 is 15 amino acids long. Germline assignment: CDR1 SEHNR and CDR2 FQNEAQ (reference sequence). The ends lost 6 bases at V and 1 base at J; junction bases unmatched: 4. CDR3 in DNA: TGTGCCAGCAGTAGGACAGGGGAAAGCAATCAGCCCCAGCATTTT. Its translation: CASSRTGESNQPQHF.